What follows are 11 T cell receptor beta chains derived from one specimen sequenced in a study of CD8 T cells in ankylosing spondylitis. From the 5' RACE reads, TCRdb called clonotypes with MiXCR, one entry per CDR3 protein. The sample has almost 30,000 distinct CDR3 sequences, about 5.1% seen once. The sample comprised blood, either unsorted or a sorted T cell fraction (not recorded which). The receptors here all came from a female donor with ankylosing spondylitis or in good health (not recorded which).

This clonotype was recorded many times. The chain carries TRBV30 and TRBJ2-1; the match to TRBD1 covers 8 bases. V was pared by 5 bases and J by 9 bases, with 0 bases of the junction left unmatched. Germline V gene sequence: CDR1 GTSNPN, CDR2 SVGIG (reference sequence). The CDR3 runs 10 residues. The CDR3 bases are TGTGCCTGGGGACAGGGTGAGCAGTTCTTC. Translating it yields CAWGQGEQFF.

The chain joins TRBV9 to TRBJ2-2, with a possible D match to TRBD2 (6 bases). CDR1 is SGDLS, CDR2 YYNGEE, per germline. The V and J ends lost 8 bases and 5 bases respectively, with 16 bases between them. The CDR3 loop spans 14 amino acids. The CDR3 protein is CASTPGEGTGELFF. The CDR3 coding sequence is TGTGCCAGTACTCCGGGAGAGGGTACCGGGGAGCTGTTTTTT.

This clonotype was observed many times. This chain joins TRBV28 and TRBJ2-3; D possibly matches TRBD1 or TRBD2 (5 bases each). Germline lookup yields CDR1 MDHEN and CDR2 SYDVKM. V was trimmed by 11 bases and J by 0 bases, leaving 15 bases between them. This CDR3 spans 14 amino acids. The CDR3 DNA reads TGTGCCCCACTCGGGGCAGATAGCACAGATACGCAGTATTTT. It yields the protein CAPLGADSTDTQYF.

Ten or more counts support this clonotype. The rearrangement joins TRBV9 to TRBJ2-5; D is undetermined. The CDR3 is 15 amino acids. CDR1 and CDR2 from the germline V gene are SGDLS and YYNGEE. Trimming stripped 0 bases from V and 0 bases from J, with 9 bases between. The CDR3 DNA reads as TGTGCCAGCAGCGTAGGAGGCAGTAACCAAGAGACCCAGTACTTC. This gives the protein CASSVGGSNQETQYF.

This clonotype was detected ten times or more. This chain links TRBV9 with TRBJ1-5; D perhaps matches TRBD1 (6 bases). This CDR3 region has 13 residues. With 3 bases removed from V and 11 bases from J, the gap between germline ends came to 15 bases. Germline CDR1 SGDLS, CDR2 YYNGEE. This CDR3 reads CASSAGGQTAQHF. Written as DNA, the CDR3 is TGTGCCAGCAGCGCGGGGGGGCAAACGGCCCAGCATTTT. Full variable domain (rest looked up from reference TRBV9 and TRBJ1-5): DSGVTQTPKHLITATGQRVTLRCSPRSGDLSVYWYQQSLDQGLQFLIQYYNGEERAKGNILERFSAQQFPDLHSELNLSSLELGDSALYFCASSAGGQTAQHFGDGTRLSIL.

This clonotype was observed a handful of times. This chain links TRBV9 with TRBJ2-7, with TRBD2 identical over 13 bases. Per germline, CDR1 SGDLS and CDR2 YYNGEE. V lost 3 bases and J lost 2; bases outside the gene matches: 5. The CDR3 loop spans 16 amino acids. CDR3 protein: CASSAGLAGLTYEQYF. The CDR3 DNA follows: TGTGCCAGCAGCGCGGGACTAGCGGGACTAACCTACGAGCAGTACTTC.

The sample holds many counts of this clonotype. The chain has TRBV9 and TRBJ2-6; D gene ambiguous. Trimming left V 3 bases short and J 0 bases short, with 19 bases between. Germline assignment: CDR1 SGDLS and CDR2 YYNGEE. The CDR3 covers 19 residues. CDR3 sequence (DNA): TGTGCCAGCAGCGAGGGTTCGACGCCCTATCTCTCTGGGGCCAACGTCCTGACTTTC. Protein sequence: CASSEGSTPYLSGANVLTF.

This clonotype has at least ten counts. This chain uses TRBV9 with TRBJ1-2; 7 bases agree with TRBD1. CDR1 and CDR2 from the germline V gene are SGDLS and YYNGEE. The junction had 8 bases not matched to a gene; V was cut back by 4 bases and J by 5 bases. This CDR3 spans 14 amino acids. The chain's CDR3 is CASSRDSLPYGYTF. The CDR3 DNA follows: TGTGCCAGCAGCCGGGACAGCTTACCGTATGGCTACACCTTC.

By its share, this clonotype is medium-sized. V and J are TRBV9 and TRBJ1-2, with 11 bases matching TRBD1. The CDR3 loop spans 15 amino acids. The germline V gene encodes CDR1 SGDLS and CDR2 YYNGEE. V shed 4 bases and J 7 bases; nucleotides not matched to a gene: 9. This CDR3 is CASSPGQGAYGGYTF. The CDR3 DNA reads as TGTGCCAGCAGCCCCGGACAGGGGGCCTATGGTGGCTACACCTTC. Full variable domain (outside the CDR3, taken from reference TRBV9 and TRBJ1-2): DSGVTQTPKHLITATGQRVTLRCSPRSGDLSVYWYQQSLDQGLQFLIQYYNGEERAKGNILERFSAQQFPDLHSELNLSSLELGDSALYFCASSPGQGAYGGYTFGSGTRLTVV.

This clonotype was recorded a few times. V gene TRBV9 combines with J gene TRBJ1-5, with D uncertain. Germline V gene data show CDR1 as SGDLS and CDR2 as YYNGEE. V lost 0 bases to trimming and J lost 7 bases, with 14 bases between them. The CDR3 has 15 amino acids. The CDR3 loop reads CASSVGPRVAQPQHF. In DNA form, the CDR3 reads TGTGCCAGCAGCGTAGGGCCAAGGGTTGCCCAGCCCCAGCATTTT.

This clonotype occurred many times. This chain uses TRBV9 with TRBJ1-5, with 7 bases lining up with TRBD1. Germline V gene lookup returns CDR1 SGDLS and CDR2 YYNGEE. The ends lost 4 bases at V and 6 bases at J; junction bases unmatched: 7. This CDR3 has 14 amino acids. CDR3 in amino acids: CASSPTTGPQPQHF. The DNA for the CDR3 is TGTGCCAGCAGCCCAACGACAGGGCCTCAGCCCCAGCATTTT.